This T cell receptor beta chain was recovered during a study of Graves' ophthalmopathy and Graves' hyperthyroidism (dated by TCRdb to between 2017 and 2018). Looking at the study overall: Peripheral blood samples were taken at the time of initial diagnosis, before any treatment was given. The approximately 98 discovery patients were randomly divided into training and test sets at a 7:3 ratio. T-cell repertoires of thyroid tissue and blood were compared in five or six hyperthyroidism patients. To tell Graves' ophthalmopathy apart from Graves' hyperthyroidism, and to predict which patients would progress to ophthalmopathy, the study relied on TCR beta repertoire signatures. In total, 135 blood samples were TCR-sequenced: 40 to 45 ophthalmopathy, some 72 hyperthyroidism and some 17 hyperthyroidism-to-ophthalmopathy patients. The independent validation cohort included some 19 hyperthyroidism patients plus 17 patients who later progressed from hyperthyroidism to ophthalmopathy. Following sampling, methimazole starting at 30 mg daily was administered to hyperthyroidism patients, and high-dose intravenous methylprednisolone was administered to ophthalmopathy patients. To explore V-J signatures that separate ophthalmopathy from hyperthyroidism, a discovery set of about a hundred patients was enrolled, consisting of about 41 with ophthalmopathy and approximately 57 with stable hyperthyroidism.

Ophthalmopathy patients had moderately to severely active disease, Clinical Activity Score of at least 3, NOSPECS grade of at least 4, and disease duration under 3 months. Patients with other autoimmune diseases, uncontrolled infections, pregnancy or lactation were excluded from the study. Clinical symptoms, serum thyroxine, TRAb, thyroid ultrasound and orbital computed tomography formed the basis of the diagnosis. Ficoll-Paque density gradient centrifugation was used to isolate PBMCs from 9.5 to 10 ml of fresh peripheral blood. Trizol reagent was used to extract the total RNA, and its quality was then checked on an Agilent 2100 Bioanalyzer. What the work shows at the level of the full study, not this receptor alone: No statistical method was used to predetermine the sample size, and group allocation was not hidden from the investigators. In validation, the model predicted ophthalmopathy progression with more than 55% sensitivity and around 72% specificity; some 13 predicted patients were CT-confirmed with GO in a median of around 6.5 months. In cross-validation, the 13-signature model distinguished ophthalmopathy from stable hyperthyroidism with roughly 90% sensitivity and about 84% specificity, and in the test set the corresponding values were about 80% and 75%. Most of the expanded thyroid clonotypes with a frequency above 0.001 were also detected in blood, and it was suggested that the thyroid immune response may be reflected by blood repertoires.

This clonotype was counted many times. It has no known antigen specificity. No base quality values were provided; no much bigger clone lies one nucleotide off. For repertoire sequencing, TCR beta CDR3 regions were amplified from RNA transcripts. HTBI primers and the Qiagen OneStep RT-PCR kit were used in a first-round RT-PCR, which was followed by a second-round multiplex PCR, size selection and purification. The libraries underwent paired-end sequencing with 100 bp reads on an Illumina HiSeq2000. On the study's bioinformatics: Reads were processed with SOAPnuke, discarding reads with adapters, uncalled bases, mean Phred below 15, or no exact constant-primer or identifier match. High-quality paired reads were merged with COPE v1.2.5. Each unique nucleotide sequence was treated as a clonotype, and MiTCR v1.1 was used to align the clonotypes to the IMGT TRB V, D and J references. Only V-J combinations with frequency above 0.0001 were analysed, covering approximately 99% of repertoires. For each V-J combination, a TCR clonal expansion and chaos score was defined as the ratio of F50 clonal expansion to chaos observed in the TCRdist matrix. Welch's t-statistics and random forest were used to reduce features to more than ten V-J combinations, which were fed into a naive Bayes classifier. The Morisita-Horn index was used to measure how similar the thyroid and blood repertoires were. The public reads were run again by TCRdb, first through fastp at Q25 and then through MiXCR, and only productive beta chains were kept. Every CDR3 protein is listed once, alongside the most common genes and DNA of its rows. Clone size and V and J calls follow TCRdb, not the original study. Counted in this sample were under 200,000 distinct CDR3 sequences; 30% to 45% of them appeared once. Clones ranked in the top ten supply roughly 5.8% of the sample.

The junction shows trimming of 7 bases on V and 3 bases on J, plus 14 bases between the germline ends. CDR1 SQVTM and CDR2 ANQGSEA were looked up in the germline V gene. The CDR3 runs 13 amino acids, cysteine and phenylalanine included. Left in the record is the CDR3 DNA by itself, 39 bases read in frame from the first base. The chain is assembled from TRBV29-1 and TRBJ2-3, with a tentative D call of TRBD1 or TRBD2, each matching 5 bases. The origin of this receptor is a woman aged 40 to 50 with Graves' ophthalmopathy. Donor details come from another sample of the same person, matched by shared clones. Sequencing was performed on peripheral blood. The CDR3 protein is CSAVTAATDTQYF. The bases read TGCAGCGCTGTGACAGCGGCTACAGATACGCAGTATTTT.